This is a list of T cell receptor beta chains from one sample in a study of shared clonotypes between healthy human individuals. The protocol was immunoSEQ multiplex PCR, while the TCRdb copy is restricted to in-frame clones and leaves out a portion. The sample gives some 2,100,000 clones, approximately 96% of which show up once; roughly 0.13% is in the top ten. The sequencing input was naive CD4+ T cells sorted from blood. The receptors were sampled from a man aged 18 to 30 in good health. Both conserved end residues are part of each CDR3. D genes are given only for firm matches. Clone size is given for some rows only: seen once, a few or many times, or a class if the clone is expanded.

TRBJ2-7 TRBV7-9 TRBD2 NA CASSLWGSGGYEQYF TGTGCCAGCAGCTTATGGGGTAGCGGGGGGTACGAGCAGTACTTC
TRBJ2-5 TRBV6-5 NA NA CASSYGEFGTQYF TGTGCCAGCAGTTATGGGGAGTTCGGGACCCAGTACTTC
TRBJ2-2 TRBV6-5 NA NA CASSPTRGVGELFF TGTGCCAGCAGCCCTACACGGGGTGTTGGGGAGCTGTTTTTT
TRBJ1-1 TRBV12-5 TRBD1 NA CASGLADRATEAFF TGTGCTAGTGGTTTGGCAGACAGGGCAACTGAAGCTTTCTTT
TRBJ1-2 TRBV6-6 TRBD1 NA CASSYFQTGAGGYTF TGTGCCAGCAGTTACTTTCAGACAGGGGCGGGTGGCTACACCTTC
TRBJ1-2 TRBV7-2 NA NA CASSFDDVDYGYTF TGTGCCAGCAGCTTTGACGATGTGGACTATGGCTACACCTTC
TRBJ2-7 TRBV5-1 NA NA CASSLALGYSYEQYF TGCGCCAGCAGCTTGGCTCTTGGTTACTCCTACGAGCAGTACTTC
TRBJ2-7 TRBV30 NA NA CAWTDNDYEQYF TGTGCCTGGACAGACAACGACTACGAGCAGTACTTC
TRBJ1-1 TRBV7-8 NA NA CASQKGGGTEAFF TGTGCCAGCCAAAAGGGAGGGGGCACTGAAGCTTTCTTT
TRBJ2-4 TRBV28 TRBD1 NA CASTLGQGGRNIQYF TGTGCCAGCACTCTCGGACAGGGGGGGAGAAACATTCAGTACTTC
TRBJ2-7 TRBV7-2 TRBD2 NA CASSFFAGETYEQYF TGTGCCAGCAGCTTCTTCGCGGGAGAGACCTACGAGCAGTACTTC
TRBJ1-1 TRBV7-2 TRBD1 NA CASSFGTANTEAFF TGTGCCAGCAGCTTCGGGACAGCGAACACTGAAGCTTTCTTT
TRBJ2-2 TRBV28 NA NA CASSPRLANTGELFF TGTGCCAGCAGCCCCAGGCTAGCGAACACCGGGGAGCTGTTTTTT
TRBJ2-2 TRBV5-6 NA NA CASSLGQSVTGELFF TGTGCCAGCAGCTTGGGGCAGTCCGTCACCGGGGAGCTGTTTTTT
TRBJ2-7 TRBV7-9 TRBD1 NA CASSRGQVFDREQYF TGTGCCAGCAGCAGAGGACAGGTTTTCGATCGGGAGCAGTACTTC
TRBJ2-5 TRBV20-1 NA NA CSAPHRETQYF TGCAGTGCGCCCCACAGGGAGACCCAGTACTTC
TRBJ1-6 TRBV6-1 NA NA CASSEWPGQDNSPLHF TGTGCCAGCAGTGAATGGCCAGGACAAGATAATTCACCCCTCCACTTT
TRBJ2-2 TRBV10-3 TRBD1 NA CAISQTGADTGELFF TGTGCCATCAGCCAGACAGGGGCGGACACCGGGGAGCTGTTTTTT
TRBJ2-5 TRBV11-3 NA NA CASSLDGGKYGTQYF TGTGCCAGCAGCTTAGATGGGGGCAAGTACGGGACCCAGTACTTC
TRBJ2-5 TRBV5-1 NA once CASSLTGIETQYF TGCGCCAGCAGCTTGACAGGAATAGAGACCCAGTACTTC
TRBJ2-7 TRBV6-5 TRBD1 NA CASSYSGQGIYEQYF TGTGCCAGCAGTTACTCGGGACAGGGGATTTACGAGCAGTACTTC
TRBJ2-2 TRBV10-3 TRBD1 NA CAITGQGPFTGELFF TGTGCCATCACTGGACAGGGCCCCTTCACCGGGGAGCTGTTTTTT
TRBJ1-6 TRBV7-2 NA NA CASSLGGPLNSPLHF TGTGCCAGCAGCTTAGGGGGGCCCCTTAATTCACCCCTCCACTTT
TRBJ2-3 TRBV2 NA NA CASSDLGLGGTDTQYF TGTGCCAGCAGTGACCTGGGCCTAGGAGGCACAGATACGCAGTATTTT
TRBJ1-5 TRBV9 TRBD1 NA CASSGQGQPNQPQHF TGTGCCAGCAGCGGACAGGGACAGCCAAATCAGCCCCAGCATTTT
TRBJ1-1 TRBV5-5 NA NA CASSLSQGGALNTEAFF TGTGCCAGCAGCTTGAGTCAGGGAGGGGCCCTGAACACTGAAGCTTTCTTT
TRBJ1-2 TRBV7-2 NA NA CASSRVGGSGYTF TGTGCCAGCAGCCGCGTGGGGGGGAGCGGCTACACCTTC
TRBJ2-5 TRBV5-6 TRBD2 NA CASSPRLASILETQYF TGTGCCAGCAGCCCGAGACTAGCGTCTATATTAGAGACCCAGTACTTC
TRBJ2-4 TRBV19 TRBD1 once CASRPGTGTNIQYF TGTGCCAGTAGGCCCGGGACAGGGACTAACATTCAGTACTTC
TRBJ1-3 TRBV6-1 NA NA CASRELQVSGNTIYF TGTGCCAGCAGAGAACTACAGGTCTCTGGAAACACCATATATTTT
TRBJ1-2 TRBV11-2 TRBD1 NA CASSLDRGHNYGYTF TGTGCCAGCAGCTTGGACAGGGGGCACAACTATGGCTACACCTTC
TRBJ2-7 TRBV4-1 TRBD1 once CASSQDLPGQGHEQYF TGCGCCAGCAGCCAAGATTTGCCGGGACAGGGCCACGAGCAGTACTTC
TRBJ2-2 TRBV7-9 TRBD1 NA CASSPRRTTGRGNTGELFF TGTGCCAGCAGCCCTAGGAGGACGACAGGGAGAGGGAACACCGGGGAGCTGTTTTTT
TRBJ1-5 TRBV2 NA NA CASRDDSQPQHF TGTGCCAGCAGGGATGACAGCCAGCCCCAGCATTTT
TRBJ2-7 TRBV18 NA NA CASSPAPLDYEQYF TGTGCCAGCTCACCCGCCCCTTTAGATTACGAGCAGTACTTC
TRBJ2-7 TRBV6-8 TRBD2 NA CASSPPRLAGRYEQYF TGTGCCAGCAGTCCGCCACGGCTAGCGGGAAGGTACGAGCAGTACTTC
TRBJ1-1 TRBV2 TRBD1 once CASIERGLGTEAFF TGTGCCAGCATCGAAAGGGGGCTGGGCACTGAAGCTTTCTTT